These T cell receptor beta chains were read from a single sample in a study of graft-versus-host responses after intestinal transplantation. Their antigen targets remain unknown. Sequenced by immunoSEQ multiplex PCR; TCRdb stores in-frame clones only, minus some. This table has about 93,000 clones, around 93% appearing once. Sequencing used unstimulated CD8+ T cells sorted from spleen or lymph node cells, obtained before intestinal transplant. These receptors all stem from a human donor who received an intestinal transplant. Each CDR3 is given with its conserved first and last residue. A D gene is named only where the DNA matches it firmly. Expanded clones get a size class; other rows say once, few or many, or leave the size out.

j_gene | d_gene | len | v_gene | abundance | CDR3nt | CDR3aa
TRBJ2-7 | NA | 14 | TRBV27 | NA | TGTGCCAGCAGTTTTTGGCAGGGCTCCTACGAGCAGTACTTC | CASSFWQGSYEQYF
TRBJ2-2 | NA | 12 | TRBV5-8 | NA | TGTGCCAGCCTAGGAGACACCGGGGAGCTGTTTTTT | CASLGDTGELFF
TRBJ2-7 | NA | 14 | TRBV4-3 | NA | TGCGCCAGCAGCCAAATACCGGGGTCCTACGAGCAGTACTTC | CASSQIPGSYEQYF
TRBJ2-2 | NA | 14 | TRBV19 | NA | TGTGCCAGTAGTATCAGCACGGGTCCCGGGGAGCTGTTTTTT | CASSISTGPGELFF
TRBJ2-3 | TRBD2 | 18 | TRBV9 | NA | TGTGCCAGCAGCGTCGAAGAACCTAGCGGGGGGTACACAGATACGCAGTATTTT | CASSVEEPSGGYTDTQYF
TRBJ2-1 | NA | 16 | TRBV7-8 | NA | TGTGCCAGCAGCTTAGAGTCCGGAGACTCCTACAATGAGCAGTTCTTC | CASSLESGDSYNEQFF
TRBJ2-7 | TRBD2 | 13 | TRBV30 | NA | TGTGCCTGGAGTAGCGGGGGCTCCTACGAGCAGTACTTC | CAWSSGGSYEQYF
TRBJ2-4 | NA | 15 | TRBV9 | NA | TGTGCCAGCAGCGTATCCGGGTTGAGCGGCACCATTCAGTACTTC | CASSVSGLSGTIQYF
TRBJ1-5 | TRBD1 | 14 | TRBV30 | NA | TGTGCCTGGAGGTCGGGACAGAGCAATCAGCCCCAGCATTTT | CAWRSGQSNQPQHF
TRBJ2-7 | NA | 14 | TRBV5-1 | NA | TGCGCCAGCAGCCTTGACTCACCGGGATACGAGCAGTACTTC | CASSLDSPGYEQYF
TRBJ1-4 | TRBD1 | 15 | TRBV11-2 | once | TGTGCCAGCAGCTCCCCGGGACAGCGAAATGAAAAACTGTTTTTT | CASSSPGQRNEKLFF
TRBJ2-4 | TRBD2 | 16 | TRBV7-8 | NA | TGTGCCAGCAGCTTAGGACCCGGGACTAGGAGTAACATTCAGTACTTC | CASSLGPGTRSNIQYF
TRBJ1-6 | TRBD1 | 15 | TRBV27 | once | TGTGCCAGCAGTGAGGGGGCGGTCTATAATTCACCCCTCCACTTT | CASSEGAVYNSPLHF
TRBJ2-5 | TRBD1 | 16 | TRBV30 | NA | TGTGCCTGGAGTGTGTTGGCGGACAGGGCACAAGAGACCCAGTACTTC | CAWSVLADRAQETQYF
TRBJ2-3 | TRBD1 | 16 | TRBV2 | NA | TGTGCCAGCAGTGAATTAGAGGGGGCATCCACAGATACGCAGTATTTT | CASSELEGASTDTQYF
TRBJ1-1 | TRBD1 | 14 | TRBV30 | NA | TGTGCCTGGAGTGAAAGGACAGGGGACACTGAAGCTTTCTTT | CAWSERTGDTEAFF
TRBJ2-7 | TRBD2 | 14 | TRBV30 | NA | TGTGCCTGGAGTGTCGCTAGCGGGAGCTACGAGCAGTACTTC | CAWSVASGSYEQYF
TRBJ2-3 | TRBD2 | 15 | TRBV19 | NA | TGTGCCAGTAGTATAACCAGCGGGAGAGGGGATACGCAGTATTTT | CASSITSGRGDTQYF
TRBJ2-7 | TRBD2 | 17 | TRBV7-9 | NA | TGTGCCAGCAGCCCTACTAGCGGGGGTGATTCCCGCTACGAGCAGTACTTC | CASSPTSGGDSRYEQYF
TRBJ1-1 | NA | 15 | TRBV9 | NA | TGTGCCAGCAGCGTAGGCGGTATAATGAACACTGAAGCTTTCTTT | CASSVGGIMNTEAFF
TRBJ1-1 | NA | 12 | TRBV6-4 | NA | TGTGCCAGCAGTCAGGGGAACACTGAAGCTTTCTTT | CASSQGNTEAFF
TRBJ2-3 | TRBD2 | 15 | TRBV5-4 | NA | TGTGCCAGCAGCTTGGGGGGGGGTGAGGCAGATACGCAGTATTTT | CASSLGGGEADTQYF
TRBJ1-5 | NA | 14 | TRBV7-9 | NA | TGTGCCAGCAGCTTAAGCCAGGGCAATCAGCCCCAGCATTTT | CASSLSQGNQPQHF
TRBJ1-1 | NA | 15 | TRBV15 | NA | TGTGCCACCAGCAGACCGACTGACAGGTACACTGAAGCTTTCTTT | CATSRPTDRYTEAFF
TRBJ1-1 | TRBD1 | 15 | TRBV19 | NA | TGTGCCAGCCAAATTTACAGGGGGACGAACACTGAAGCTTTCTTT | CASQIYRGTNTEAFF
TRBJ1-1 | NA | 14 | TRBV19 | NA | TGTGCCAGTAGAGCAGGGGTGATGAACACTGAAGCTTTCTTT | CASRAGVMNTEAFF
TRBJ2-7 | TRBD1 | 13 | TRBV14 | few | TGTGCCAGCAGCCAAGGGACAGGGTACGAGCAGTACTTC | CASSQGTGYEQYF
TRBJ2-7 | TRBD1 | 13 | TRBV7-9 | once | TGTGCCAGCACCGGGACAGACTCCTACGAGCAGTACTTC | CASTGTDSYEQYF
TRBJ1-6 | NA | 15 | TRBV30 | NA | TGTGCCTGGAGACAGCCCGGCTCCTATAATTCACCCCTCCACTTT | CAWRQPGSYNSPLHF
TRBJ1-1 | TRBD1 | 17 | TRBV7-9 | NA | TGTGCCAGCAGCAATATTCCGGGACAGCGAGAGAACACTGAAGCTTTCTTT | CASSNIPGQRENTEAFF
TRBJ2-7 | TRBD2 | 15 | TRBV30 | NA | TGTGCCCTCGAAGGGACTAGCGGGGGGGCCTACGAGCAGTACTTC | CALEGTSGGAYEQYF
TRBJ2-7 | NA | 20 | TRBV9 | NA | TGTGCCAGCAGCACAAATAAGGACAGCTCTAAAGTCATGCACTCCTACGAGCAGTACTTC | CASSTNKDSSKVMHSYEQYF
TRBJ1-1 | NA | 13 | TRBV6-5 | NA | TGTGCCAGCAGTTATCCGGGGGGCACTGAAGCTTTCTTT | CASSYPGGTEAFF
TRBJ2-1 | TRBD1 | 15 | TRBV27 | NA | TGTGCCAGCAGTTTTTCGGACAGGACGGGCGTTGAGCAGTTCTTC | CASSFSDRTGVEQFF
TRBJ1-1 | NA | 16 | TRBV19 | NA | TGTGCCAGTAGTCCATCCTTCGAGGGCATTAACACTGAAGCTTTCTTT | CASSPSFEGINTEAFF
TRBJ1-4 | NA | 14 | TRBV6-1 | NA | TGTGCCAGCAGTGTTAGCGAAGAGGGTGAAAAACTGTTTTTT | CASSVSEEGEKLFF
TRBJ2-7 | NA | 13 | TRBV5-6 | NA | TGTGCCAGCAGCAATACCCTCTCCTACGAGCAGTACTTC | CASSNTLSYEQYF
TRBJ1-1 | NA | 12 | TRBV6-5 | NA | TGTGCCAGCAGCAGATGGAACACTGAAGCTTTCTTT | CASSRWNTEAFF
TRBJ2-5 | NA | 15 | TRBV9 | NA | TGTGCCAGCAGCGTGGGAGCGGTGCGCCAAGAGACCCAGTACTTC | CASSVGAVRQETQYF
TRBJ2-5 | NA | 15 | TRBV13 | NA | TGTGCCAGCAGCTTAGGTGGCGACATCGCTGACGCCGAGTACTTC | CASSLGGDIADAEYF
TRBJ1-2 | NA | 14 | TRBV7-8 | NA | TGTGCCAGCAGCTTAGTGGCAGGGCAGGATGGCTACACCTTC | CASSLVAGQDGYTF
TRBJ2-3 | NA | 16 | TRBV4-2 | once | TGTGCCAGCAGCCAAGATCTAGCTGGGGGCACAGATACGCAGTATTTT | CASSQDLAGGTDTQYF
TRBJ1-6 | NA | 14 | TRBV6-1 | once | TGTGCCAGCAGTGAATCGGAGGAGAATTCACCCCTCCACTTT | CASSESEENSPLHF
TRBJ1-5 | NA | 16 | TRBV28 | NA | TGTGCCAGCAGTATCCAGGGAAGCTATAGCAATCAGCCCCAGCATTTT | CASSIQGSYSNQPQHF
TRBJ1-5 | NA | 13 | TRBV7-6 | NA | TGTGCCAGCAGCCCAGGGGTGACTCAGCCCCAGCATTTT | CASSPGVTQPQHF
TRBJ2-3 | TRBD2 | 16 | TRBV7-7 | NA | TGTGCCAGCAGCTTAGGCCTGGGCGGGGGAGCAGATACGCAGTATTTT | CASSLGLGGGADTQYF
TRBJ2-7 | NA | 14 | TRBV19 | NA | TGTGCCAGTAGTATACTCGGGAAATCCTACGAGCAGTACTTC | CASSILGKSYEQYF
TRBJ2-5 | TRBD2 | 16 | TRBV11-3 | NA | TGTGCCAGCAGCTTACGACTAGCGGGGGAAAAAGAGACCCAGTACTTC | CASSLRLAGEKETQYF
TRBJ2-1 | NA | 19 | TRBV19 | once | TGTGCCAGTAGTATTATCCTAGCGCCACGACTTAACTCCTACAATGAGCAGTTCTTC | CASSIILAPRLNSYNEQFF